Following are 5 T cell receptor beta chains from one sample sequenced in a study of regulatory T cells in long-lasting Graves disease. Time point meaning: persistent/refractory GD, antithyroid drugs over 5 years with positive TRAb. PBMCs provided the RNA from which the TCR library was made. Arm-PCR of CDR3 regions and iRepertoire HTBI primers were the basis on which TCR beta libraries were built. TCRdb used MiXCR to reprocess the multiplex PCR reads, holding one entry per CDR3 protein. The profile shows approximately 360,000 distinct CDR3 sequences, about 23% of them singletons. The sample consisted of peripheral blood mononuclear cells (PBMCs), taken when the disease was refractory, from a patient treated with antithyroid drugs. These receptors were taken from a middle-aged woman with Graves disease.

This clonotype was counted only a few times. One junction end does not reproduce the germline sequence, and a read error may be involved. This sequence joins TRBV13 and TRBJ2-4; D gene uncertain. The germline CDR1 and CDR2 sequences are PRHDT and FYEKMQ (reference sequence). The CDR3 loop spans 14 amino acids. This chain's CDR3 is CTSSLVGTKNIQYF. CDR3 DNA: TGTACCAGCAGCTTAGTGGGTACCAAAAACATTCAGTACTTC. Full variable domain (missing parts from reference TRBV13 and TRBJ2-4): AAGVIQSPRHLIKEKRETATLKCYPIPRHDTVYWYQQGPGQDPQFLISFYEKMQSDKGSIPDRFSAQQFSDYHSELNMSSLELGDSALYFCTSSLVGTKNIQYFGAGTRLSVL.

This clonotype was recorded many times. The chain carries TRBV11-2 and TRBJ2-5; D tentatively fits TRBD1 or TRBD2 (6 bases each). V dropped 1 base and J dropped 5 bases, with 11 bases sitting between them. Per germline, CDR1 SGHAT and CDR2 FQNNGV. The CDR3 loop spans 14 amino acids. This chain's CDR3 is CASSLGGGRETQYF. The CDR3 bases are TGTGCCAGCAGCTTAGGAGGGGGGAGGGAGACCCAGTACTTC.

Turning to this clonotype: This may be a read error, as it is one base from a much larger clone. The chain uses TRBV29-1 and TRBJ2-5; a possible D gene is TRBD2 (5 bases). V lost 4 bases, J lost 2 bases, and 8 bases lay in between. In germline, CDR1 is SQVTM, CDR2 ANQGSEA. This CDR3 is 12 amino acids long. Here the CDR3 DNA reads TGCAGCGTTGGAGAGCGGCAAGAGACCCAGTACTTC. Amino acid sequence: CSVGERQETQYF.

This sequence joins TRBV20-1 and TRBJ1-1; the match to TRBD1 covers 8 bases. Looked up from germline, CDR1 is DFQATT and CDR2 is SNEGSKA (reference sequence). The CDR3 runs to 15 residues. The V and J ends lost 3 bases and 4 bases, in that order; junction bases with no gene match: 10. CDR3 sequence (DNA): TGCAGTGCTAGGGAGACAGGGGCCCTCCTCACTGAAGCTTTCTTT. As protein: CSARETGALLTEAFF.

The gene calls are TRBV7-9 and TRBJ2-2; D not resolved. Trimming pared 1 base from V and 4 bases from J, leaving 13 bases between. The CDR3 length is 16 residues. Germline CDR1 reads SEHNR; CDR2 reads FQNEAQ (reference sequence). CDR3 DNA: TGTGCCAGCAGCTTAGTAGTATACGACGGCACCGGGGAGCTGTTTTTT. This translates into CASSLVVYDGTGELFF.